The clone carrying this T cell receptor (beta chain) was seen a handful of times. Its antigen is currently unknown. The data belong to a study of response to subunit inactivated influenza vaccine. Study conclusions and caveats: It was suggested by the authors that few new T cells are recruited by each seasonal influenza vaccination.

In TCRdb, the RT-PCR reads were re-called with MiXCR into one record per CDR3 protein. The sample holds roughly 500,000 distinct CDR3 sequences, about 15% seen once. Losses at the gene ends were 5 bases for V and 0 bases for J; bases not matched to a gene: 5. The CDR3 is 17 residues long. The source is a man aged 50 to 69 who received an inactivated influenza vaccine. The sequencing used CD4+ T cells sorted from PBMCs, collected less than 30 months after vaccination. This chain connects TRBV12-3 or TRBV12-4 to TRBJ2-1, with 12 bases lining up with TRBD2. CDR3 DNA: TGTGCCAGCAGTCACCCGGGACTAGCGGGCTCCTACAATGAGCAGTTCTTC. This gives the protein CASSHPGLAGSYNEQFF.